What follows describes a single T cell receptor (beta chain). Its antigen is not identified. The V gene's germline CDR1 is MNHNS and CDR2 SASEGT. CDR3 length: 14 amino acids. The PCR ran on 60 Vbeta and 13 Jbeta primers. TCRdb's table, derived via immunoSEQ multiplex PCR, lists solely in-frame clones and lacks some. The data hold some 170,000 clones, with 70% to 80% observed a single time. The data belong to a study of cytomegalovirus exposure and HLA in healthy donors. Findings and caveats of the study: In a later analysis, most CMV-associated TCR beta chains appeared HLA-restricted. Many donors shared some public TCRs, even though most TCR sequences were rare.

The receptor comes from a man in his forties in good health and CMV-seronegative. The chain links TRBV6-1 to TRBJ2-5; 10 positions match TRBD1. Matching the DNA end better, TRBJ2-7 makes the J call doubtful. Sample: PBMCs. CDR3 sequence reads: CASSARDRGVEQYF. CDR3 nucleotides: TGTGCCAGCAGTGCCCGGGACAGGGGTGTCGAGCAGTACTTC.